Each of the 27 T cell receptor beta chains below was sequenced from the same sample in a study of identical twins. One entry per CDR3 protein results from TCRdb running MiXCR on the 5' RACE reads. The table includes more than 400,000 distinct CDR3 sequences, over 12% detected once. These data were likewise used in another study, on yellow fever vaccine responses in identical twins.

The specimen was CD4+ T cells sorted from blood. The receptors were gathered from a young woman in good health.

This clonotype occurred a few times. The genes are TRBV12-3 or TRBV12-4 and TRBJ2-7; D remains unclear. This CDR3 has 13 amino acids. Trimming pared 2 bases from V and 1 base from J, leaving 6 bases between. The CDR3: CASSLLVSYEQYF. The CDR3 coding sequence is TGTGCCAGCAGTTTATTAGTTTCCTACGAGCAGTACTTC.

V and J are TRBV12-3 or TRBV12-4 and TRBJ2-4, with 10 bases aligning to TRBD1. The CDR3 totals 17 residues. Trimming took 2 bases from V and 3 from J; bases not matched to a gene: 7. CDR3 in amino acids: CASSLSGTGAFKNIQYF. Written as DNA, the CDR3 is TGTGCCAGCAGTTTATCGGGGACAGGGGCATTCAAAAACATTCAGTACTTC.

This clonotype was picked up many times. This chain uses TRBV7-2 with TRBJ2-1, with 10 bases fitting TRBD1. V shed 1 base, J shed 7 bases, and the junction held 7 bases outside the gene matches. The CDR3 extends over 16 amino acids. The germline V gene has CDR1 SGHTA and CDR2 FQGNSA. The CDR3 nucleotides are TGTGCCAGCAGCTTAGGGACGGGACAGGGGAGGAATGAGCAGTTCTTC. Protein: CASSLGTGQGRNEQFF.

The chain employs TRBV27 and TRBJ2-1; 11 nucleotides match TRBD2. In germline, CDR1 is MNHEY, CDR2 SMNVEV (reference sequence). The CDR3 sequence is 17 residues long. The trim removed 5 bases at V and 4 bases at J, leaving 10 bases unmatched. Written as DNA, the CDR3 is TGTGCCAGCAGTCCAACGACTAGCGGGGCCCATTACAATGAGCAGTTCTTC. This gives the protein CASSPTTSGAHYNEQFF.

In this sample, this clonotype turned up a few times. The chain joins TRBV5-1 to TRBJ2-2; D unresolved. This CDR3 has 17 amino acids. V lost 2 bases, J lost 3 bases, and 17 bases lay in between. The germline gives CDR1 SGHRS, CDR2 YFSETQ. The CDR3 DNA reads as TGCGCCAGCAGCTTCCTCCGGTCGGGCGTGGACACCGGGGAGCTGTTTTTT. Amino acid sequence: CASSFLRSGVDTGELFF.

V and J are TRBV27 and TRBJ2-1, with D unclear. The germline CDR1 and CDR2 sequences are MNHEY and SMNVEV (reference sequence). The V and J ends lost 6 bases and 6 bases respectively, with 15 bases between them. The CDR3 sequence is 14 residues long. The CDR3, as DNA: TGTGCCAGCAGCCACCTAGGGCCACCCAATGAGCAGTTCTTC. Protein product: CASSHLGPPNEQFF.

V and J are TRBV20-1 and TRBJ2-3; unclear D gene. The germline CDR1 and CDR2 sequences are DFQATT and SNEGSKA (reference sequence). Trimming pared 6 bases from V and 2 bases from J, leaving 15 bases between. The CDR3 is 14 residues long. Here the CDR3 DNA reads TGCAGTGCCCAAGCCCAGCGAAACACAGATACGCAGTATTTT. It is translated as CSAQAQRNTDTQYF.

The V call is TRBV5-1, the J call TRBJ2-7; the D is unclear. Germline V gene data show CDR1 as SGHRS and CDR2 as YFSETQ. The CDR3 loop spans 16 amino acids. Trimming took 0 bases from V and 7 from J, leaving 20 bases between them. This CDR3 reads CASSLGAEQHRGEQYF. In DNA, the CDR3 is TGCGCCAGCAGCTTGGGTGCGGAACAGCACCGTGGGGAGCAGTACTTC.

The rearrangement uses TRBV6-5 and TRBJ2-7; 7 positions agree with TRBD2. The V gene's germline CDR1 is MNHEY and CDR2 SVGAGI. The CDR3 is 14 residues long. Losses at the gene ends were 0 bases for V and 2 bases for J; bases not matched to a gene: 1. The CDR3 coding sequence is TGTGCCAGCAGTTACTCACGGGGGGCCTACGAGCAGTACGTC. It codes for CASSYSRGAYEQYV.

V is TRBV10-3 and J is TRBJ2-3; D is uncertain. This CDR3 comprises 10 residues. In germline, CDR1 is ENHRY, CDR2 SYGVKD. Between the trimmed V and J ends, which lost 9 bases and 4 bases, there was a span of 5 bases. CDR3 DNA sequence: TGTGCCATTAAATCAGATACGCAGTATTTT. Translating gives CAIKSDTQYF.

This chain uses TRBV11-2 with TRBJ2-2, with TRBD2 identical over 9 bases. With V trimmed by 2 bases and J by 7 bases, 2 bases remained unmatched. This CDR3 comprises 14 residues. CDR1 and CDR2 (germline): SGHAT, FQNNGV. The CDR3 loop is CASSLISGGGELFF. The CDR3, as DNA: TGTGCCAGCAGCTTAATTAGCGGGGGCGGGGAGCTGTTTTTT.

The rearrangement uses TRBV4-1 and TRBJ1-3; TRBD1 is a possible D gene (6 bases). Germline assignment: CDR1 MGHRA and CDR2 YSYEKL. This CDR3 spans 15 amino acids. Trimming took off 8 bases at V and 1 base at J, with 15 bases between the two ends. In nucleotides, the CDR3 is TGCGCCAGCTCCATCGAGGGGGTTTCTGGAAACACCATATATTTT. It translates to CASSIEGVSGNTIYF.

This sequence joins TRBV7-2 and TRBJ2-5; D call uncertain. The CDR3 length is 15 residues. Germline CDR1 is SGHTA and CDR2 is FQGNSA. Trimming cost V 5 bases and J 3 bases, with 16 bases left between them. In nucleotides, the CDR3 is TGTGCCAGCAGCCGACGGGTAACGGTGGAAGAGACCCAGTACTTC. Amino acid sequence: CASSRRVTVEETQYF.

The chain carries TRBV7-3 and TRBJ2-5; no clear D gene. Trimming stripped 2 bases from V and 4 bases from J, with 8 bases between. Germline V gene lookup returns CDR1 SGHTA and CDR2 FQGTGA. The CDR3 extends over 13 amino acids. For the CDR3, the DNA is TGTGCCAGCAGCTTATTAGGGATAGAGACCCAGTACTTC. It yields the protein CASSLLGIETQYF.

This clonotype was observed at least ten times. The chain recombines TRBV29-1 with TRBJ2-1; 7 bases fit TRBD1. Trimming at V came to 6 bases and at J to 1 base, leaving 9 bases not matched to a gene. CDR1 is SQVTM, CDR2 ANQGSEA, per germline. CDR3 size: 15 residues. CDR3 in DNA: TGCAGCGTATGGGACAGTGACCCATCCTACAATGAGCAGTTCTTC. As protein: CSVWDSDPSYNEQFF.

The DNA for the CDR3 is TGTGCCAGCAGTCCGCGGTCCTCCGGGACTAGCGGATTCTACGAGCAGTACTTC. This sequence encodes CASSPRSSGTSGFYEQYF. The chain joins TRBV27 to TRBJ2-7; 11 bases map to TRBD2. V gave up 5 bases and J gave up 3 bases; unmatched junction bases: 15. CDR3 length: 18 residues. The germline gives CDR1 MNHEY, CDR2 SMNVEV (reference sequence).

Only one count was recorded for this clonotype. J is TRBJ2-7 and V is TRBV20-1; 7 bases map to TRBD2. This CDR3 region has 14 residues. Looked up from germline, CDR1 is DFQATT and CDR2 is SNEGSKA (reference sequence). Trimming cost V 5 bases and J 0 bases; bases outside gene matches: 7. The CDR3, as DNA: TGCAGTGCTGCGACTAGCCTGAGCTCCTACGAGCAGTACTTC. Amino acid sequence: CSAATSLSSYEQYF.

This clonotype was seen ten or more times. This chain connects TRBV12-3 or TRBV12-4 to TRBJ2-1; TRBD1 or TRBD2 may be the D gene (5 bases each). The CDR3 sequence is 19 residues long. Trimming removed 8 bases at V and 0 bases at J, with 26 bases between. CDR3 region: CASATPSWGTPSSYNEQFF. The CDR3 DNA reads TGTGCCAGCGCTACCCCTTCGTGGGGGACGCCAAGCTCCTACAATGAGCAGTTCTTC.

The chain is built from TRBV6-2 or TRBV6-3 and TRBJ2-1, with 7 bases that match TRBD1. Trimming at V came to 5 bases and at J to 10 bases, leaving 5 bases not matched to a gene. The CDR3 is made up of 12 amino acids. Germline V gene data show CDR1 as MNHEY and CDR2 as SVGEGT. This CDR3 reads CASSTPTGEQFF. The CDR3 DNA is TGTGCCAGCAGTACCCCGACAGGGGAGCAGTTCTTC.

This chain uses TRBV3-1 with TRBJ1-1, with 7 positions matching TRBD1. CDR1 LGHDT and CDR2 YNNKEL come from the germline V gene (reference sequence). This CDR3 contains 15 residues. V was clipped by 7 bases and J by 4 bases; unmatched bases: 12. The CDR3 DNA is TGTGCCAGCACCGCCACAAGACAGGGTCCCACTGAAGCTTTCTTT. Amino acid sequence: CASTATRQGPTEAFF.

This chain connects TRBV12-3 or TRBV12-4 to TRBJ2-7; D perhaps matches TRBD2 (5 bases). CDR3 length equals 14 residues. Deletions cut 6 bases from V and 0 bases from J, with 12 bases between. The DNA for the CDR3 is TGTGCCAGCAGCCCGGAGGAGAGCTCCTACGAGCAGTACGTC. Encoded protein: CASSPEESSYEQYV.

This clonotype was counted between two and nine times. The DNA for the CDR3 is TGTGCCATCAGTGAGTCGGATTATAATTCACCCCTCCACTTT. Its translation is CAISESDYNSPLHF. The genes are TRBV10-3 and TRBJ1-6; D gene unclear. The CDR3 covers 14 residues. Deletions cut 0 bases from V and 4 bases from J, with 4 bases between. Germline-derived CDR1 and CDR2 are ENHRY and SYGVKD.

This clonotype came up a few times. This chain connects TRBV20-1 to TRBJ2-1; D remains unclear. V lost 7 bases to trimming and J lost 4 bases, with 11 bases between them. The germline V gene has CDR1 DFQATT and CDR2 SNEGSKA (reference sequence). The CDR3 is made up of 12 amino acids. The DNA for the CDR3 is TGCAGTGTAACCAAGACGTACAATGAGCAGTTCTTC. Translated: CSVTKTYNEQFF.

This clonotype was picked up a small number of times. The rearrangement uses TRBV5-1 and TRBJ2-1; the D gene is possibly TRBD2 (6 bases). The V and J ends lost 0 bases and 4 bases respectively, with 14 bases between them. CDR3 length: 16 residues. Germline V gene lookup returns CDR1 SGHRS and CDR2 YFSETQ. The CDR3 sequence: CASSLVGGNDYNEQFF. CDR3 DNA: TGCGCCAGCAGCTTGGTGGGGGGAAACGATTACAATGAGCAGTTCTTC.

This clonotype was seen only a few times. The rearrangement uses TRBV4-1 and TRBJ2-2; a weak D match, TRBD1 (5 bases). The germline CDR1 and CDR2 sequences are MGHRA and YSYEKL. V shed 4 bases and J shed 6 bases, with 12 bases lying between them. CDR3 size: 14 residues. This chain's CDR3 is CASSPGRVSGELFF. The CDR3 DNA sequence: TGCGCCAGCAGCCCGGGCAGGGTTTCCGGGGAGCTGTTTTTT.

The genes are TRBV4-1 and TRBJ2-7; D perhaps matches TRBD2 (5 bases). Looked up from germline, CDR1 is MGHRA and CDR2 is YSYEKL. Trimming stripped 0 bases from V and 2 bases from J, with 14 bases between. The CDR3 totals 16 residues. CDR3 region: CASSQDEGGIPYEQYF. For the CDR3, the DNA is TGCGCCAGCAGCCAAGACGAGGGCGGAATCCCCTACGAGCAGTACTTC.

This chain joins TRBV12-3 or TRBV12-4 and TRBJ1-1, with a tentative D call TRBD1 (6 bases). The CDR3 is 15 amino acids. V lost 6 bases to trimming and J lost 3 bases, with 17 bases between them. CDR3 region: CASSRSGGADTEAFF. The CDR3 DNA is TGTGCCAGCAGCCGCTCGGGGGGGGCGGACACTGAAGCTTTCTTT.